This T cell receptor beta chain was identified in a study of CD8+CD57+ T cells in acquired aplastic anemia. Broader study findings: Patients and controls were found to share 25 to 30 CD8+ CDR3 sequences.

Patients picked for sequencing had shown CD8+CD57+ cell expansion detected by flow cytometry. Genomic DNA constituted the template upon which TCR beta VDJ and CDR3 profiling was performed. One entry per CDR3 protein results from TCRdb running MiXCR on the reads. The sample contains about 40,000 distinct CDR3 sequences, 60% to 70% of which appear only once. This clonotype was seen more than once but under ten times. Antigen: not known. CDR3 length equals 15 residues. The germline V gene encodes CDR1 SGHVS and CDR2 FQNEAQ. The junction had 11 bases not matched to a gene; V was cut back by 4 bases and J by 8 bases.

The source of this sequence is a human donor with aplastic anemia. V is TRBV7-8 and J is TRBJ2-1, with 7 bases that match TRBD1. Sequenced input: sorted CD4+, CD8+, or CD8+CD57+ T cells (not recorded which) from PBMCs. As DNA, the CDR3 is TGTGCCAGCAGCTCCGAGTTGGGACAGCTGGATGAGCAGTTCTTC. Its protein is CASSSELGQLDEQFF.